This is a list of T cell receptor beta chains from one sample in a study of regulatory dendritic cells for organ transplantation. Sequenced by immunoSEQ multiplex PCR; TCRdb stores in-frame clones only, minus some. This table has 20,000 to 25,000 clones, around two thirds appearing once. Sequenced: memory CD4+ T cells from blood. Receptors were obtained from a human donor in good health. CDR3s include the opening cysteine and the closing phenylalanine or tryptophan. The D gene is left open where the match is weak. Expanded clones get a size class; other rows say once, few or many, or leave the size out.

TRBV6-1,NA,13,TRBJ1-3,NA,TGTGCCAGCAGTACAGGGATGGGAAACACCATATATTTT,CASSTGMGNTIYF
TRBV5-1,NA,14,TRBJ1-6,NA,TGCGCCAGCAGCTTGGGACAGCGCAATTCACCCCTCCACTTT,CASSLGQRNSPLHF
TRBV9,NA,14,TRBJ1-2,once,TGTGCCAGCAGCGTCAGGGCTTCTAACTATGGCTACACCTTC,CASSVRASNYGYTF
TRBV4-1,NA,17,TRBJ2-3,NA,TGCGCCAGCAGCCAAGATCAAACTAGCAGTCGCACAGATACGCAGTATTTT,CASSQDQTSSRTDTQYF
TRBV18,NA,14,TRBJ1-4,NA,TGTGCCAGCTCACGGGACACCACTAATGAAAAACTGTTTTTT,CASSRDTTNEKLFF
TRBV6-5,NA,13,TRBJ2-4,NA,TGTGCCAGCCGGGGGCCGGGAGGAAACATTCAGTACTTC,CASRGPGGNIQYF
TRBV2,NA,14,TRBJ2-5,NA,TGTGCCAGCACTTATACAGGGTCGGGGGAGACCCAGTACTTC,CASTYTGSGETQYF
TRBV7-9,NA,13,TRBJ1-1,few,TGTGCCAGCAGCTCAGCGAGTGGCACTGAAGCTTTCTTT,CASSSASGTEAFF
TRBV18,NA,15,TRBJ2-2,NA,TGTGCCAGCTCACCTACAGGGCGGAACACCGGGGAGCTGTTTTTT,CASSPTGRNTGELFF
TRBV2,NA,13,TRBJ1-2,NA,TGTGCCAGCAGTTCAGACCGCCGCGGGGGCTACACCTTC,CASSSDRRGGYTF
TRBV5-4,TRBD1,14,TRBJ1-4,NA,TGTGCCAGCACCATCACAGGGGGGAATGAAAAACTGTTTTTT,CASTITGGNEKLFF
TRBV19,NA,13,TRBJ1-1,NA,TGTGCCAGTAGTATCAGGGGTGGGACTGAAGCTTTCTTT,CASSIRGGTEAFF
TRBV9,TRBD2,19,TRBJ2-3,NA,TGTGCCAGCAGCGTATTTGGACTAGCGGGGGGATCCTCGACAGATACGCAGTATTTT,CASSVFGLAGGSSTDTQYF
TRBV4-3,NA,13,TRBJ1-2,NA,TGCGCCAGCAGCCAAGACGACAGGAGGGGCTACACCTTC,CASSQDDRRGYTF
TRBV5-1,TRBD2,14,TRBJ2-3,NA,TGCGCCAGCTTCGCTAGCGGGGGAGCAGATACGCAGTATTTT,CASFASGGADTQYF
TRBV6-4,NA,13,TRBJ1-5,NA,TGTGCCAGCAGTGAACAAAGCAATCAGCCCCAGCATTTT,CASSEQSNQPQHF
TRBV6-1,NA,14,TRBJ1-1,once,TGTGCAAGCAAGCCGCGGGGGCAAAACACTGAAGCTTTCTTT,CASKPRGQNTEAFF
TRBV2,TRBD1,14,TRBJ1-1,NA,TGTGCCAGCAGTGAACGGCAGGGGGCCACTGAAGCTTTCTTT,CASSERQGATEAFF